The table lists the clone carrying this T cell receptor beta chain with a count of one. Its antigen is unknown. CDR3 length: 16 amino acids. Trimming left V 4 bases short and J 6 bases short, with 20 bases between. Germline V CDR1 and CDR2: SGHDN, FVKESK. This entry comes from a study of cytomegalovirus exposure and HLA in healthy donors. Whole-study results and caveats: Among the most significant clusters, several appeared linked to common viral pathogens in a later analysis. Some V segments, including TRBV6-2 and TRBV6-3, were excluded as indistinguishable. As a later analysis showed, a missense DCLRE1C variant was linked to trimming of TCR beta V- and J-genes. A later analysis reportedly found that, within productive TCRs, an Asian-associated ancestry cluster had fewer N-insertions than the mean observed across the approximately 700 donors.

PCR employed 60 Vbeta and 13 Jbeta primers. This table comes from immunoSEQ multiplex PCR, and its TCRdb copy is limited to in-frame clones, with some not included. The data contain 35,000 to 55,000 clones, about 64% of them seen just once; the ten biggest clones take up approximately 12%. V gene TRBV14 combines with J gene TRBJ2-3, with D tentatively TRBD1 (5 bases). The sample taken for sequencing was PBMCs. The receptor was isolated from a man in his 60s in good health and CMV-seropositive. The CDR3 coding sequence is TGTGCCAGCAGCCCCAGGGCCTCGTCCGTTCTGGATACGCAGTATTTT. This codes for CASSPRASSVLDTQYF.